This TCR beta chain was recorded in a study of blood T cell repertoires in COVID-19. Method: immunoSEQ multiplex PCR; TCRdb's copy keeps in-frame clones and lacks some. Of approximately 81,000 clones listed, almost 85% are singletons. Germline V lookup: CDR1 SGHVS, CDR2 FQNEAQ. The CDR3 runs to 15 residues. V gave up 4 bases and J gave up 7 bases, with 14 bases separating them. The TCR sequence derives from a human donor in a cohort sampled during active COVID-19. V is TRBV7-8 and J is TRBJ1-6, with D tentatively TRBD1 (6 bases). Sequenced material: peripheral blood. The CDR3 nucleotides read TGTGCCAGCAGCTCGGGACACAGGTCCAATTCACCCCTCCACTTT. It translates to CASSSGHRSNSPLHF.